This T cell receptor (beta chain) was sequenced for a study of cytomegalovirus exposure and HLA in healthy donors. It was with 60 Vbeta and 13 Jbeta primers that the PCR ran. Sequencing used immunoSEQ multiplex PCR; TCRdb keeps in-frame clones, though not all of them. Found here are 200,000 or so clones, 70% to 80% of them singletons; the top ten hold approximately 0.4%. The donors gave bone marrow, and they were healthy. The length of the CDR3 is 17 residues. V lost 8 bases and J lost 4; bases outside the gene matches: 16. Germline CDR1 and CDR2: MNHEY and SMNVEV (reference sequence). The chain joins TRBV27 to TRBJ2-7, with TRBD1 identical over 11 bases. Input material: PBMCs. This receptor was taken from a male donor in good health and CMV-seropositive. The CDR3 bases are TGTGCCAGCCGGACAGGGGGCGTTTCTTACTCTGGGTACGAGCAGTACTTC. This sequence encodes CASRTGGVSYSGYEQYF.